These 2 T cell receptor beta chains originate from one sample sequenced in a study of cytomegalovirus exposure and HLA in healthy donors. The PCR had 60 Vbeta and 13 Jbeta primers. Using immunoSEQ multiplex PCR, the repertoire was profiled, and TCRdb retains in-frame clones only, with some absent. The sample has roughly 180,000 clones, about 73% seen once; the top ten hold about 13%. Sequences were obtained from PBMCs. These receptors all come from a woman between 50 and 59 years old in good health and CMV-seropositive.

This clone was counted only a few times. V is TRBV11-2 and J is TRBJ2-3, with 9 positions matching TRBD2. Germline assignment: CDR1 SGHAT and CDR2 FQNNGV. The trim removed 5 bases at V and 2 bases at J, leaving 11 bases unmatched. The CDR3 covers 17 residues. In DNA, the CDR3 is TGTGCCAGCAGCCATAGCGGGGGTCATAGCTCCACAGATACGCAGTATTTT. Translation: CASSHSGGHSSTDTQYF. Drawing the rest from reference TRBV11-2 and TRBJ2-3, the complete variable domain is EAGVAQSPRYKIIEKRQSVAFWCNPISGHATLYWYQQILGQGPKLLIQFQNNGVVDDSQLPKDRFSAERLKGVDSTLKIQPAKLEDSAVYLCASSHSGGHSSTDTQYFGPGTRLTVL.

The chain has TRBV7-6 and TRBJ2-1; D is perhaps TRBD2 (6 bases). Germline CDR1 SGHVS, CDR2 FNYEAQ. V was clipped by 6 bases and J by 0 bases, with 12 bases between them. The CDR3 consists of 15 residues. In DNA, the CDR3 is TGTGCCAGCAGTACCGGGACTGGCTCCTACAATGAGCAGTTCTTC. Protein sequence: CASSTGTGSYNEQFF.